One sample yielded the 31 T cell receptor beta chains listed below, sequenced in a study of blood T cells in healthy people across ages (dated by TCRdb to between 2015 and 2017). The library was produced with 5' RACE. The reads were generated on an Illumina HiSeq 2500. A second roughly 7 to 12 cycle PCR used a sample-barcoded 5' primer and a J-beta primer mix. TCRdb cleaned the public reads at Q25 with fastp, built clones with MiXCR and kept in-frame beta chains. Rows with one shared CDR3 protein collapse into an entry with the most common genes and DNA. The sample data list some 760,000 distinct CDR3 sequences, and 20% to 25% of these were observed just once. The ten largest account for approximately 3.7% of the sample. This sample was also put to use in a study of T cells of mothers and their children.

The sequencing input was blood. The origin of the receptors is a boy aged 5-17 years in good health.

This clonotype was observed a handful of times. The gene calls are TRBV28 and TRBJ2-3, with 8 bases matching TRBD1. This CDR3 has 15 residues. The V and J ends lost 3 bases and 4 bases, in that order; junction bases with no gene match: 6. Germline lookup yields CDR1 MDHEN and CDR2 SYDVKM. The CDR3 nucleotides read TGTGCCAGCAGTTTGATGGACAGGGCATCAGATACGCAGTATTTT. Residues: CASSLMDRASDTQYF.

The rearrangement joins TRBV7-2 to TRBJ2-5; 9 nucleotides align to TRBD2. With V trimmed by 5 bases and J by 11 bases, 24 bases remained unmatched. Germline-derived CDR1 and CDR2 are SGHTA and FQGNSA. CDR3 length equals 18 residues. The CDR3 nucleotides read TGTGCCAGCAGCCGAGGGCTAGCGGGATCGACCCTTCTTGTGGAGCAGTACTTC. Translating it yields CASSRGLAGSTLLVEQYF.

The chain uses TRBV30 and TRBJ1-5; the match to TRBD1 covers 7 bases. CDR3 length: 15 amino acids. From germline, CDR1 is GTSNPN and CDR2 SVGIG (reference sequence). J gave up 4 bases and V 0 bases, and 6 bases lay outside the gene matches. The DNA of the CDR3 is TGTGCCTGGAGTGTAAAAGGGGGCCCTAATCAGCCCCAGCATTTT. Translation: CAWSVKGGPNQPQHF.

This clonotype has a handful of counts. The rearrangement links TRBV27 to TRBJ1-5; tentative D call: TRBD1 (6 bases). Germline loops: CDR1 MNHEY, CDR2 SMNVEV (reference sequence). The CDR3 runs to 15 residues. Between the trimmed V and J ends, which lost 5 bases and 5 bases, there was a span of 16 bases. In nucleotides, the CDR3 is TGTGCCAGCAGTGGCTTGGGGGCGGGACATCAGCCCCAGCATTTT. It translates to CASSGLGAGHQPQHF.

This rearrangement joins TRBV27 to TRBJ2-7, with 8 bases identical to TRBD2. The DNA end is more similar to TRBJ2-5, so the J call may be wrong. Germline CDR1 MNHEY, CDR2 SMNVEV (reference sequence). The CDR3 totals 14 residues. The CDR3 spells CASSLAGGIQTQYF. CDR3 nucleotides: TGTGCCAGCAGTTTAGCGGGAGGCATCCAGACCCAGTACTTC.

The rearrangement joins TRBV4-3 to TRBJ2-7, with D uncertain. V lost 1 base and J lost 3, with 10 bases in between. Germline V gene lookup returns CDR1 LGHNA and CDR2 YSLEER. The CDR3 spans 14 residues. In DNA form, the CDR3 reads TGCGCCAGCAGCCAAGCCCTCAGCGACTACGAGCAGTACTTC. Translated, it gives CASSQALSDYEQYF.

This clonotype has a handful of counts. The CDR3 protein is CASSPRRAGPYNEQFF. The DNA of the CDR3 is TGTGCCAGCTCACCACGGAGGGCGGGCCCCTACAATGAGCAGTTCTTC. V is TRBV18 and J is TRBJ2-1; a possible D gene is TRBD2 (6 bases). Germline V gives CDR1 KGHSH, CDR2 LQKENI. This CDR3 spans 16 amino acids. Trimming pared 1 base from V and 2 bases from J, leaving 12 bases between.

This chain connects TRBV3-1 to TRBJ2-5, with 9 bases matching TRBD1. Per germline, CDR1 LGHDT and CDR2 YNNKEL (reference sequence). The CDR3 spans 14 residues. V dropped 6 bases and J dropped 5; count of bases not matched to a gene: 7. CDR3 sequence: CASRDRGSSETQYF. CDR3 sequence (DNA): TGTGCCAGCAGGGACAGGGGAAGTTCGGAGACCCAGTACTTC.

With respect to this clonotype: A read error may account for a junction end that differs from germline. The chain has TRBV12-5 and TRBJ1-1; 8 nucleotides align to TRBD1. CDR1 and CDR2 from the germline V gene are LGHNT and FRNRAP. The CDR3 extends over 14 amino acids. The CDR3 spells CASGLQGASTEAFF. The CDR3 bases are TGTGCTAGTGGTTTGCAGGGGGCGAGCACTGAGGCTTTCTTT. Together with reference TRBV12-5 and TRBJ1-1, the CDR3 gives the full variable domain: DARVTQTPRHKVTEMGQEVTMRCQPILGHNTVFWYRQTMMQGLELLAYFRNRAPLDDSGMPKDRFSAEMPDATLATLKIQPSEPRDSAVYFCASGLQGASTEAFFGQGTRLTVV.

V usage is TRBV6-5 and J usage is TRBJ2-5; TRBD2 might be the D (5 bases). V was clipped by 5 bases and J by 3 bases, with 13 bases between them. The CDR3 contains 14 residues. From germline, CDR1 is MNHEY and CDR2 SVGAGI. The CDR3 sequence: CASSKRTRKETQYF. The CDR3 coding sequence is TGTGCCAGCAGTAAACGCACTAGAAAAGAGACCCAGTACTTC.

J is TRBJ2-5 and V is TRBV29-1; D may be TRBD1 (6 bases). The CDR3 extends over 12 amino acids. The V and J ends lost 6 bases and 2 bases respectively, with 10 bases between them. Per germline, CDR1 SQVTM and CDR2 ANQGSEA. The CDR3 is CSVDSPQETQYF. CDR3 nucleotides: TGCAGCGTGGACAGTCCGCAAGAGACCCAGTACTTC.

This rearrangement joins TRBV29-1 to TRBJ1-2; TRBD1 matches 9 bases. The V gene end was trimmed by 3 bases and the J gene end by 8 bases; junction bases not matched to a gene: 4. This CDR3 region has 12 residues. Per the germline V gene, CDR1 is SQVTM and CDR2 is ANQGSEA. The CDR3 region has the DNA TGCAGCGTTGAGGGACAGGGATTGGGCTACACCTTC. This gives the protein CSVEGQGLGYTF.

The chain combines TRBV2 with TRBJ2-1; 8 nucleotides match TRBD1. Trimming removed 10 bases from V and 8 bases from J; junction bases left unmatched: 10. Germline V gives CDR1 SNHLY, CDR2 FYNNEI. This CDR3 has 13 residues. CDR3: CATQRDRSHEQFF. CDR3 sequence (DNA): TGTGCCACACAAAGGGACAGGTCCCATGAGCAGTTCTTC.

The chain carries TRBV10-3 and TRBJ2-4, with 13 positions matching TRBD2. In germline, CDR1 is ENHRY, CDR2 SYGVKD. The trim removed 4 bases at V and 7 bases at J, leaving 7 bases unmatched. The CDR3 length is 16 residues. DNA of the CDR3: TGTGCCATCAGTGCCAGGACTAGCGGGGGATCGAACATTCAGTACTTC. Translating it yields CAISARTSGGSNIQYF.

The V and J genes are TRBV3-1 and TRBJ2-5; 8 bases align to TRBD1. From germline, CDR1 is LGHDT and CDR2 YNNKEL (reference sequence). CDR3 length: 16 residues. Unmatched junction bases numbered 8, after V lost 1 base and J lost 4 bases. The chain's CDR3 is CASSQVRTGILETQYF. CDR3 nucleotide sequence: TGTGCCAGCAGCCAAGTGAGGACAGGGATTTTAGAGACCCAGTACTTC.

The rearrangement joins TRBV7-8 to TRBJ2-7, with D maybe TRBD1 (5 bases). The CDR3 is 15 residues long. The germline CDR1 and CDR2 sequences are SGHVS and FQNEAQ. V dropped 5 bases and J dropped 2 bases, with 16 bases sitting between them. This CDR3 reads CASSLELGVPYEQYF. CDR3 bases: TGTGCCAGCAGCCTAGAGTTAGGGGTCCCCTACGAGCAGTACTTC.

For the CDR3, the DNA is TGCGCCAGCAGCGTTTCGGTCGGGGGGACCTACGAGCAGTACTTC. It codes for CASSVSVGGTYEQYF. This chain joins TRBV5-1 and TRBJ2-7, with 7 bases aligning to TRBD2. CDR1 and CDR2 from the germline V gene are SGHRS and YFSETQ. V shed 4 bases, J shed 2 bases, and the junction held 9 bases outside the gene matches. This CDR3 contains 15 residues.

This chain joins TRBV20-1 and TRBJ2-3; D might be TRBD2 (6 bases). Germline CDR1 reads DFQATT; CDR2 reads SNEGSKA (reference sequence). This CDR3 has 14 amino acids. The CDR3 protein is CSLPRAGSTDTQYF. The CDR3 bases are TGCAGCTTACCTAGGGCGGGATCCACAGATACGCAGTATTTT.

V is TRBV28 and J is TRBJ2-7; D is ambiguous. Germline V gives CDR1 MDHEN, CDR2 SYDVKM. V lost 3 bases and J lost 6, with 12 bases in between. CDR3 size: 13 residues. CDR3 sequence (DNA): TGTGCCAGCAGTTTCCGCGCAGCAGCCGAGCAGTACTTC. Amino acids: CASSFRAAAEQYF.

CDR3 residues: CATSRDGGVSAYEQYF. CDR3 bases: TGTGCCACCAGCAGAGATGGAGGGGTGTCCGCCTACGAGCAGTACTTC. V and J are TRBV15 and TRBJ2-5; TRBD2 is a possible D gene (6 bases). The end of the DNA is better explained by TRBJ2-7, so the J call may be wrong. Germline CDR1 and CDR2: LNHNV and YYDKDF (reference sequence). The CDR3 length is 16 residues.

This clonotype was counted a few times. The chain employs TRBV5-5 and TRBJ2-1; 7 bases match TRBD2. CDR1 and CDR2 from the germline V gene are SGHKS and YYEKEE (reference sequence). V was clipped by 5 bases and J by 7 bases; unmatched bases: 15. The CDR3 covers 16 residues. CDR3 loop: CASRFHGLVAQNEQFF. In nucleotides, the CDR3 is TGTGCCAGCAGGTTCCATGGACTAGTCGCCCAGAATGAGCAGTTCTTC.

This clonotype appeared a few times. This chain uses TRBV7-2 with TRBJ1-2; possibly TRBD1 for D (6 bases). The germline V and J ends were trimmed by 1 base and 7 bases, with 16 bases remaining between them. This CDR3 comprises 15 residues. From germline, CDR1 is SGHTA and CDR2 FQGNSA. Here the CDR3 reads CASSLDVRGVRGYTF. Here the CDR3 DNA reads TGTGCCAGCAGCTTAGACGTCAGGGGCGTTCGTGGCTACACCTTC.

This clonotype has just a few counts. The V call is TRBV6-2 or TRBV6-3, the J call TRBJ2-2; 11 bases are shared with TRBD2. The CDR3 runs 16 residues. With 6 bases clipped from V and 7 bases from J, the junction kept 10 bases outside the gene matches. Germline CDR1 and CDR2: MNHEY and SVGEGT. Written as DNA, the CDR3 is TGTGCCAGCAGCGTCTTTAGCGGGAGGGCCGACGGGGAGCTGTTTTTT. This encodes CASSVFSGRADGELFF.

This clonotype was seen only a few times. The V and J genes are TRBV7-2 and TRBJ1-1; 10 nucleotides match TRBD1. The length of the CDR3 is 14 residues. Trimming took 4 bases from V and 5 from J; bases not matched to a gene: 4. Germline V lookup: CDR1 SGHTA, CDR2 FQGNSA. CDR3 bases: TGTGCCAGCAGCTCAAGGACAGGGGGAACTGAAGCTTTCTTT. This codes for CASSSRTGGTEAFF. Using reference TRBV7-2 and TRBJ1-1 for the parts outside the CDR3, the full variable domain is GAGVSQSPSNKVTEKGKDVELRCDPISGHTALYWYRQSLGQGLEFLIYFQGNSAPDKSGLPSDRFSAERTGGSVSTLTIQRTQQEDSAVYLCASSSRTGGTEAFFGQGTRLTVV.

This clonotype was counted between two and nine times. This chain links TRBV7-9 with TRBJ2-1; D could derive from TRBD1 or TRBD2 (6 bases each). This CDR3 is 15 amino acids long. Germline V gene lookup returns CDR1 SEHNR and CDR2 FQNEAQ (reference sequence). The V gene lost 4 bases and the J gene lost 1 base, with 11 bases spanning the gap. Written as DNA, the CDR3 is TGTGCCAGCAGCTGGGGGGCGTTTTCCTACAATGAGCAGTTCTTC. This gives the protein CASSWGAFSYNEQFF. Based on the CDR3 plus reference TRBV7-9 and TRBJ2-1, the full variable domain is DTGVSQNPRHKITKRGQNVTFRCDPISEHNRLYWYRQTLGQGPEFLTYFQNEAQLEKSRLLSDRFSAERPKGSFSTLEIQRTEQGDSAMYLCASSWGAFSYNEQFFGPGTRLTVL.

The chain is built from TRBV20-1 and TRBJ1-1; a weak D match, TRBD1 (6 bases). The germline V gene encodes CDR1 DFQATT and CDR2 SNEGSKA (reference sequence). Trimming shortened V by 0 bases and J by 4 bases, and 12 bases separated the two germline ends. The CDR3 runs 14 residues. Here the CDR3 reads CSAREGGPSTEAFF. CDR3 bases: TGCAGTGCTAGAGAAGGGGGACCGAGCACTGAAGCTTTCTTT.

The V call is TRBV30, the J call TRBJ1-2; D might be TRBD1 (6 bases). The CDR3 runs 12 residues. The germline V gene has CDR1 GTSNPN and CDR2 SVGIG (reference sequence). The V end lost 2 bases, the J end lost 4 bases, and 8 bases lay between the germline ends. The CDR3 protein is CAWSKGVYGYTF. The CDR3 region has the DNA TGTGCCTGGAGTAAGGGGGTCTATGGCTACACCTTC. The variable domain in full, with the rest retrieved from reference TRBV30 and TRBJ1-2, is SQTIHQWPATLVQPVGSPLSLECTVEGTSNPNLYWYRQAAGRGLQLLFYSVGIGQISSEVPQNLSASRPQDRQFILSSKKLLLSDSGFYLCAWSKGVYGYTFGSGTRLTVV.

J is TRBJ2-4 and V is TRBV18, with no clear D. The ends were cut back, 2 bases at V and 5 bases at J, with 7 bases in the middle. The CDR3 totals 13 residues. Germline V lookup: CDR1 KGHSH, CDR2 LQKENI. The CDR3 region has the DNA TGTGCCAGCTCACCAACAGATGAAAACATTCAGTACTTC. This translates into CASSPTDENIQYF.

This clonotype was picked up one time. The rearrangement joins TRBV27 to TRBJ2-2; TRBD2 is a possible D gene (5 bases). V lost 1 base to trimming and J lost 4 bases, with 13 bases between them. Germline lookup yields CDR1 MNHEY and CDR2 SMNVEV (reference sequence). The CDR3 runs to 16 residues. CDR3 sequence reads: CASSLFSGGSTGELFF. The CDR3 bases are TGTGCCAGCAGTTTATTTTCCGGAGGAAGCACCGGGGAGCTGTTTTTT.

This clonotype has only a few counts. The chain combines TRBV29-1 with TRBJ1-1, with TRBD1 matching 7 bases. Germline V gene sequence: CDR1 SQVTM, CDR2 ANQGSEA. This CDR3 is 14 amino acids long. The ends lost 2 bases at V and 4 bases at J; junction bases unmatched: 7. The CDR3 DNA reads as TGCAGCGTTGAACAGGGGGATTTTAGCACTGAAGCTTTCTTT. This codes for CSVEQGDFSTEAFF. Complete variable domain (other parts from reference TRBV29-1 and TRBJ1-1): SAVISQKPSRDICQRGTSLTIQCQVDSQVTMMFWYRQQPGQSLTLIATANQGSEATYESGFVIDKFPISRPNLTFSTLTVSNMSPEDSSIYLCSVEQGDFSTEAFFGQGTRLTVV.

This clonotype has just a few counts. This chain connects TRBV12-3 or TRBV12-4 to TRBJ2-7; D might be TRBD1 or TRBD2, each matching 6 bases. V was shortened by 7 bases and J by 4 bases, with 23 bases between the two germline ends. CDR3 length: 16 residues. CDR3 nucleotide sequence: TGTGCCAGCAATTCACGAACCCAGGGGACTTTGTACGAGCAGTACTTC. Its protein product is CASNSRTQGTLYEQYF.